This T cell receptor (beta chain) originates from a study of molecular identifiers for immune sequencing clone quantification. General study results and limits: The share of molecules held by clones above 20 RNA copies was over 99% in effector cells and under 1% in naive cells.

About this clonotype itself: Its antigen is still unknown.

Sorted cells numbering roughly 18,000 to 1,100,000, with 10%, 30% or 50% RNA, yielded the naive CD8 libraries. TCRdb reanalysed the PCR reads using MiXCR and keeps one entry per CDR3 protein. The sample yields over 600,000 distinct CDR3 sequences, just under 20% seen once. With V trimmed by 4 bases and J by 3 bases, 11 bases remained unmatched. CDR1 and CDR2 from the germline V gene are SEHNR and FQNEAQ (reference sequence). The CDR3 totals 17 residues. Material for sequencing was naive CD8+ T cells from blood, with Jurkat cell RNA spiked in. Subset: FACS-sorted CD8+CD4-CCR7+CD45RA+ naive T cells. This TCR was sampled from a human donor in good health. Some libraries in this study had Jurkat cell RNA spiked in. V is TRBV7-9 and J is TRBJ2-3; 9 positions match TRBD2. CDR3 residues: CASSSRGGGAITDTQYF. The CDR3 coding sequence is TGTGCCAGCAGCTCCCGCGGGGGGGGGGCGATAACAGATACGCAGTATTTT.